This paragraph reports one TCR beta chain. Its antigen is still unknown. This sample stems from a study of T cell responses to AZD1222 COVID-19 vaccine. V was pared by 1 base and J by 3 bases, with 7 bases between. CDR3 length: 13 residues. Per germline, CDR1 LGHDT and CDR2 YNNKEL (reference sequence). The protocol was immunoSEQ multiplex PCR, while the TCRdb copy is restricted to in-frame clones and leaves out a portion. The data show some 160,000 clones, with roughly 89% seen just once and 1.6% held by the top ten. Study-wide results and limits: The repertoires were collected only after the peak T cell response.

This sequence joins TRBV3-1 (or the pseudogene TRBV3-2) and TRBJ2-7, with D hard to call. The specimen comprised peripheral blood, sampled on day 0 of AZD1222 vaccination. The receptor was derived from an adult in good health. This chain's CDR3 is CASSQGRLYEQYF. CDR3 DNA: TGTGCCAGCAGCCAAGGCAGACTCTACGAGCAGTACTTC.